This TCR beta chain stems from a study of blood T cell repertoires in COVID-19. Study-level background: Samples taken during acute and convalescent COVID-19 were collected in the United States, Italy and Spain. In each case, the material was cDNA or gDNA derived from T cells, B-cell-depleted T cells, or PBMCs.

Per the original methods: Nucleated cell counts were estimated from reference gene primer amplification. The assay was immunoSEQ multiplex PCR, and TCRdb's table has in-frame clones only and misses some. The D gene and trimming were derived from the DNA, and the V and J assignments and clone size from that table. The sample records 150,000 to 200,000 clones, 70% to 85% being singletons. V shed 4 bases and J shed 4 bases, with 16 bases lying between them. CDR1 and CDR2 (germline): MDHEN, SYDVKM. CDR3 size: 15 residues. This rearrangement joins TRBV28 to TRBJ2-5; the D gene is possibly TRBD1 (6 bases). The receptor was isolated from a woman in her twenties or thirties with acute or convalescent COVID-19. The sample comprised peripheral blood. The CDR3 DNA reads as TGTGCCAGCAGTTATACACAGGGCTCGAGAGAGACCCAGTACTTC. Translating gives CASSYTQGSRETQYF.